This TCR beta chain was recorded in a study of T cell responses to AZD1222 COVID-19 vaccine. Findings and caveats of the study: Baseline antibody screening turned up just six seropositive AZD1222 recipients. CD4 TCRs linked to vaccination spanned spike, dominating at 160-218 and 743-854. Close to half of spike-specific TCRs reportedly recognize unmutated variant regions. Spike-specific TCR breadth and depth grew following two AZD1222 doses.

Data came from immunoSEQ multiplex PCR; TCRdb stores just in-frame clones and leaves some out. The table shows 150,000 to 200,000 clones, with approximately 94% occurring only once. Points on this clone: The target antigen is unknown.

CDR1 is MNHNY and CDR2 is SVGAGI in the germline V gene (reference sequence). V was shortened by 8 bases and J by 2 bases, with 15 bases between the two germline ends. The CDR3 consists of 14 residues. The J gene is TRBJ1-2, the V gene TRBV6-6; D call uncertain. The sequence was obtained from an adult in good health. Sequenced material: peripheral blood, taken on day 0 of AZD1222 vaccination. CDR3 sequence (DNA): TGTGCCAGCGTCTCCAGGCCGGAGAACTATGGCTACACCTTC. It specifies CASVSRPENYGYTF.